This is a list of T cell receptor beta chains from one sample in a study of vaccination and CD4 T cells after COVID-19. The antigens these receptors bind are not known. TCRdb re-called the PCR reads through MiXCR, storing one row per CDR3 protein. The data show 20,000 to 25,000 distinct CDR3 sequences, around 62% seen once. The source was CD4+ T cells from blood, cultured in vitro, collected before SARS-CoV-2 vaccination. All receptors come from a human donor who received a COVID-19 vaccine. Both conserved end residues are part of each CDR3. A D gene is named only where the DNA matches it firmly. Clone size is not always given. Where it is, it says once, few, many or a class for expanded clones.

TRBV7-2,TRBJ1-1,-,TRBD1,CASSFDRGATEAFF,TGTGCCAGCAGCTTCGACAGGGGCGCGACTGAAGCTTTCTTT
TRBV6-1,TRBJ2-2,few,-,CASRPLLRSGELFF,TGTGCCAGCAGACCCCTATTACGGTCCGGGGAGCTGTTTTTT
TRBV4-1,TRBJ1-5,-,TRBD1,CASSQTVGGRNQPQHF,TGCGCCAGCAGCCAGACAGTAGGGGGCCGAAATCAGCCCCAGCATTTT
TRBV7-2,TRBJ1-2,-,-,CASSPQGGGYTF,TGTGCCAGCAGCCCCCAGGGCGGTGGCTACACCTTC
TRBV20-1,TRBJ2-7,large,-,CSGTRDRAYEQYF,TGCAGCGGTACCCGGGACCGAGCCTACGAGCAGTACTTC
TRBV27,TRBJ2-3,-,-,CASSLWGRRDTDTQYF,TGTGCCAGCAGTTTATGGGGGCGACGGGACACAGATACGCAGTATTTT
TRBV6-1,TRBJ1-2,-,-,CASRGREKYGYTF,TGTGCCAGCAGGGGCAGGGAAAAGTATGGCTACACCTTC
TRBV7-2,TRBJ2-2,-,-,CASSFGAGLPNTGELFF,TGTGCCAGCAGCTTTGGGGCAGGCCTACCCAACACCGGGGAGCTGTTTTTT
TRBV6-5,TRBJ1-1,-,TRBD1,CASSYEGTGAAEAFF,TGTGCCAGCAGTTACGAGGGGACAGGGGCTGCTGAAGCTTTCTTT
TRBV30,TRBJ1-6,-,TRBD1,CAWSFGQGGSPLHF,TGTGCCTGGAGTTTCGGACAGGGGGGCTCACCCCTCCACTTT
TRBV20-1,TRBJ1-2,-,TRBD1,CSAAPYRGFYGYTF,TGCAGTGCTGCCCCTTACAGGGGGTTCTATGGCTACACCTTC
TRBV20-1,TRBJ2-3,-,-,CSAREVKPGWSWKDTQYF,TGCAGTGCTAGAGAGGTTAAACCGGGCTGGTCGTGGAAAGATACGCAGTATTTT
TRBV24-1,TRBJ2-3,few,TRBD1,CATPPPGQGEDTQYF,TGTGCCACCCCCCCTCCGGGACAGGGGGAAGATACGCAGTATTTT
TRBV20-1,TRBJ1-2,-,TRBD1,CSALRQGTDYGYTF,TGCAGTGCTCTTCGACAGGGGACTGACTATGGCTACACCTTC
TRBV6-5,TRBJ1-5,-,-,CASSYSGRSNQPQHF,TGTGCCAGCAGTTACTCAGGTAGGAGCAATCAGCCCCAGCATTTT
TRBV19,TRBJ2-5,-,-,CASSIDPKQDTQYF,TGTGCCAGTAGTATAGATCCAAAACAAGATACCCAGTACTTC
TRBV7-2,TRBJ2-2,-,-,CASSLEGILNTGELFF,TGTGCCAGCAGCTTAGAGGGTATCTTGAACACCGGGGAGCTGTTTTTT
TRBV7-2,TRBJ1-5,-,TRBD1,CASSLGLGTGGDSNQPQHF,TGTGCCAGCAGCTTAGGTCTGGGGACAGGGGGTGATAGCAATCAGCCCCAGCATTTT
TRBV5-4,TRBJ2-7,-,TRBD1,CASSSPGQGAREQYF,TGTGCCAGCAGCTCACCGGGACAGGGGGCGAGGGAGCAGTACTTC
TRBV21-1,TRBJ2-1,-,-,CASRQQFF,TGTGCCAGCAGACAGCAGTTCTTC
TRBV20-1,TRBJ1-4,-,-,CSARVGRNTGKLFF,TGCAGTGCTAGAGTAGGTAGGAATACGGGAAAACTGTTTTTT
TRBV5-3,TRBJ1-1,-,-,CARRTAEAFF,TGTGCCAGAAGGACGGCTGAAGCTTTCTTT
TRBV20-1,TRBJ1-4,few,TRBD1,CSARDTARGRGEKLFF,TGCAGTGCTAGAGATACCGCCAGGGGGCGCGGGGAAAAACTGTTTTTT
TRBV7-6,TRBJ1-2,few,-,CASSLAWGYGYTF,TGTGCCAGCAGCTTAGCTTGGGGCTATGGCTACACCTTC
TRBV10-1,TRBJ1-4,-,TRBD1,CASSDPGTGGDEKLFF,TGCGCCAGCAGTGACCCCGGGACAGGGGGCGATGAAAAACTGTTTTTT
TRBV6-2/TRBV6-3,TRBJ2-3,-,-,CASSPSYSTDTQYF,TGTGCCAGCAGCCCCTCCTATAGCACAGATACGCAGTATTTT
TRBV10-3,TRBJ1-6,-,-,CAISESYLNSPLHF,TGTGCCATCAGTGAGTCATACCTTAATTCACCCCTCCACTTT
TRBV20-1,TRBJ2-3,-,-,CSARSRGSTDTQYF,TGCAGTGCTAGAAGCCGGGGGTCCACAGATACGCAGTATTTT
TRBV24-1,TRBJ1-1,-,-,CATSEATDSGTEAFF,TGTGCCACCAGTGAAGCGACAGATTCCGGTACTGAAGCTTTCTTT
TRBV25-1,TRBJ2-3,-,-,CASSGSGGGTDTQYF,TGTGCCAGCAGTGGAAGCGGCGGGGGCACAGATACGCAGTATTTT
TRBV9,TRBJ2-5,-,-,CASSVGAGKNQETQYF,TGTGCCAGCAGCGTAGGGGCAGGAAAAAACCAAGAGACCCAGTACTTC
TRBV6-1,TRBJ1-2,-,TRBD1,CASSEGTGGYGYTF,TGTGCCAGCAGTGAGGGGACAGGGGGCTATGGCTACACCTTC
TRBV9,TRBJ1-6,once,-,CASSERTSSPLHF,TGTGCCAGCAGCGAGCGGACCAGTTCACCCCTCCACTTT
TRBV29-1,TRBJ2-5,-,TRBD2,CSVESSGGVETQYF,TGCAGCGTTGAATCGAGCGGGGGGGTGGAGACCCAGTACTTC
TRBV6-5,TRBJ1-1,once,TRBD1,CASSYSLGQPKNTEAFF,TGTGCCAGCAGTTACTCTTTGGGACAGCCAAAGAACACTGAAGCTTTCTTT
TRBV27,TRBJ1-1,-,-,CASSSIGPDGLFQAFF,TGTGCCAGCAGTTCAATCGGTCCGGACGGCCTTTTTCAAGCTTTCTTT
TRBV7-8,TRBJ2-7,-,TRBD2,CASSPHREDEQYF,TGTGCCAGCAGCCCCCACCGGGAGGACGAGCAGTACTTC
TRBV20-1,TRBJ1-5,-,-,CSASPRNQPQHF,TGCAGTGCTAGTCCGCGAAATCAGCCCCAGCATTTT
TRBV2,TRBJ2-5,-,-,CASSVSQGVVTQYF,TGTGCCAGCAGTGTCTCTCAGGGCGTGGTAACCCAGTACTTC
TRBV19,TRBJ2-2,-,TRBD1,CASIDPGQGHPGELFF,TGTGCCAGTATCGATCCGGGACAGGGTCATCCCGGGGAGCTGTTTTTT
TRBV24-1,TRBJ1-2,-,-,CATSDPNGYGYTF,TGTGCCACCAGTGATCCCAACGGCTATGGCTACACCTTC
TRBV6-1,TRBJ1-6,once,-,CASNEFLNSPLHF,TGTGCCAGCAATGAGTTCCTAAATTCACCCCTCCACTTT
TRBV19,TRBJ1-6,few,TRBD1,CATRQGASPLHF,TGTGCCACCCGACAGGGGGCTTCACCCCTCCACTTT
TRBV20-1,TRBJ1-5,-,-,CSASFPDGLGQPQHF,TGCAGTGCCTCCTTCCCCGACGGCCTTGGTCAGCCCCAGCATTTT
TRBV6-1,TRBJ1-1,-,-,CASSAGGARNTEAFF,TGTGCCAGCAGTGCGGGGGGGGCGCGCAACACTGAAGCTTTCTTT
TRBV20-1,TRBJ1-1,-,TRBD1,CSASPGTGNTEAFF,TGCAGTGCTAGTCCGGGGACAGGGAACACTGAAGCTTTCTTT
TRBV2,TRBJ2-1,few,TRBD1,CASSSGQYNEQFF,TGTGCCAGCAGTTCGGGACAGTACAATGAGCAGTTCTTC
TRBV5-1,TRBJ2-7,-,-,CASRKDSFQGYEQYF,TGCGCCAGCAGAAAGGACAGCTTCCAGGGCTACGAGCAGTACTTC
TRBV24-1,TRBJ2-1,-,TRBD2,CATSDPSGDNNEQFF,TGTGCCACCAGTGATCCTAGCGGGGACAACAATGAGCAGTTCTTC
TRBV20-1,TRBJ1-2,-,-,CSARGQGPYGYTF,TGCAGTGCTAGAGGTCAGGGACCCTATGGCTACACCTTC
TRBV20-1,TRBJ2-4,-,-,CSAPLVGNIQYF,TGCAGTGCTCCCTTAGTCGGAAACATTCAGTACTTC
TRBV5-4,TRBJ1-1,-,-,CASSLVVGVSEAFF,TGTGCCAGCAGCTTGGTGGTGGGGGTTTCTGAAGCTTTCTTT
TRBV7-8,TRBJ2-5,-,TRBD2,CASSLPGRRSGGRGETQYF,TGTGCCAGCAGCTTACCCGGCCGACGCAGCGGGGGAAGGGGAGAGACCCAGTACTTC
TRBV12-3/TRBV12-4,TRBJ2-3,few,TRBD1,CASSPGTERTDTQYF,TGTGCCAGCAGTCCAGGGACAGAACGGACAGATACGCAGTATTTT
TRBV30,TRBJ2-7,-,-,CAWSTGLYEQYF,TGTGCCTGGAGTACGGGCCTCTACGAGCAGTACTTC